This T cell receptor (beta chain) was obtained from a study of early T cells in non-severe SARS-CoV-2 infection. Germline V CDR1 and CDR2: SNHLY, FYNNEI. The CDR3 extends over 16 amino acids. V lost 5 bases, J lost 2 bases, and 4 bases stayed unmatched. TCRdb called the 5' RACE reads again in MiXCR, with one record for every CDR3 protein. The table has some 80,000 distinct CDR3 sequences, approximately 5% seen once. This sample comprised whole blood, obtained at baseline. The chain links TRBV2 to TRBJ2-6, with 9 nucleotides matching TRBD1. The source is an adult who was a healthcare worker with PCR-confirmed SARS-CoV-2 infection or an uninfected control (not recorded which). CDR3: CASSPTGGAGANVLTF. CDR3 bases: TGTGCCAGCAGTCCGACAGGGGGGGCTGGGGCCAACGTCCTGACTTTC. Combining the CDR3 with reference TRBV2 and TRBJ2-6 gives the whole variable domain EPEVTQTPSHQVTQMGQEVILRCVPISNHLYFYWYRQILGQKVEFLVSFYNNEISEKSEIFDDQFSVERPDGSNFTLKIRSTKLEDSAMYFCASSPTGGAGANVLTFGAGSRLTVL.